The next 27 T cell receptor beta chains were all read from a single sample in a study of blood T cell repertoires in COVID-19. Only in-frame clones appear in the TCRdb table, and some are missing; sequencing was by immunoSEQ multiplex PCR. The sample carries some 240,000 clones, 85% to 90% recorded once. Source material: peripheral blood. The receptors here all came from an older woman with COVID-19, enrolled during active disease.

This chain uses TRBV4-1 with TRBJ2-7; 9 bases are a match to TRBD1. The ends lost 1 base at V and 5 bases at J; junction bases unmatched: 6. The CDR3 extends over 15 amino acids. Germline CDR1 is MGHRA and CDR2 is YSYEKL. CDR3: CASSQAGTGKNEQYF. CDR3 in DNA: TGCGCCAGCAGCCAAGCCGGGACAGGGAAGAACGAGCAGTACTTC.

The chain combines TRBV4-3 with TRBJ1-5; TRBD1 agrees at 7 bases. The CDR3 contains 15 residues. Trimming at V came to 0 bases and at J to 10 bases, leaving 9 bases not matched to a gene. Germline V gene sequence: CDR1 LGHNA, CDR2 YSLEER. CDR3 in DNA: TGCGCCAGCAGCCAAGATTGGGGACAGAGATCACCCCAGCATTTT. Its protein is CASSQDWGQRSPQHF.

This sequence joins TRBV6-6 and TRBJ1-2; D remains ambiguous. The length of the CDR3 is 13 residues. The germline V and J ends were trimmed by 4 bases and 8 bases, with 14 bases remaining between them. Germline V gene data show CDR1 as MNHNY and CDR2 as SVGAGI (reference sequence). This CDR3 is CASSSPQARGYTF. CDR3 nucleotides: TGTGCCAGCAGTTCGCCGCAGGCACGAGGCTACACCTTC.

The rearrangement joins TRBV2 to TRBJ2-7; 10 positions match TRBD1. V trimming: 7 bases; J trimming: 1 base; junction bases outside the gene matches: 10. Germline assignment: CDR1 SNHLY and CDR2 FYNNEI. This CDR3 spans 16 amino acids. CDR3: CASTRTGGSASYEQYF. In DNA form, the CDR3 reads TGTGCCAGCACCAGGACAGGGGGTTCCGCATCCTACGAGCAGTACTTC.

V gene TRBV3-1 (or the pseudogene TRBV3-2) combines with J gene TRBJ2-7; 10 bases align to TRBD1. The CDR3 contains 15 residues. J was trimmed by 2 bases and V by 4 bases; bases with no gene match: 5. Germline CDR1 is LGHDT and CDR2 is YNNKEL (reference sequence). This CDR3 is CASSPRTGGTYEQYF. DNA for the CDR3: TGTGCCAGCAGCCCCAGGACAGGGGGGACCTACGAGCAGTACTTC.

The gene calls are TRBV7-2 and TRBJ2-5; 10 bases match TRBD1. V shed 3 bases, J shed 5 bases, and the junction held 6 bases outside the gene matches. The germline V gene has CDR1 SGHTA and CDR2 FQGNSA. The length of the CDR3 is 15 residues. In DNA form, the CDR3 reads TGTGCCAGCAGCTTTAGCGGACAGGGGGTGGAGACCCAGTACTTC. The encoded protein is CASSFSGQGVETQYF.

The chain employs TRBV4-1 and TRBJ1-6, with 9 bases matching TRBD1. With 0 bases clipped from V and 12 bases from J, the junction kept 3 bases outside the gene matches. Per germline, CDR1 MGHRA and CDR2 YSYEKL. The CDR3 loop spans 14 amino acids. CDR3 coding DNA: TGCGCCAGCAGCCAAGATGGGACAGGGCAACCCCTCCACTTT. Translating gives CASSQDGTGQPLHF.

This chain links TRBV15 with TRBJ2-2, with a tentative D call TRBD1 (7 bases). The CDR3 length is 15 residues. Between the trimmed V and J ends, which lost 1 base and 7 bases, there was a span of 13 bases. Germline CDR1 reads LNHNV; CDR2 reads YYDKDF (reference sequence). The CDR3, as DNA: TGTGCCACCAGCAGAGGACAGGGAGGTATCGGGGAGCTGTTTTTT. Protein product: CATSRGQGGIGELFF.

The chain couples TRBV24-1 to TRBJ2-2, with TRBD1 matching over 9 bases. V trimming: 9 bases; J trimming: 5 bases; junction bases outside the gene matches: 3. Germline CDR1 reads KGHDR; CDR2 reads SFDVKD. The CDR3 is 13 residues long. The CDR3 bases are TGTGCCACCGGGGACAGGGCAACCGGGGAGCTGTTTTTT. Residues: CATGDRATGELFF.

Worth noting for this clone: Germline is not matched at one junction end, which may reflect a read error. The rearrangement links TRBV6-2 or TRBV6-3 to TRBJ1-2; 8 nucleotides agree with TRBD1. The germline V gene has CDR1 MNHEY and CDR2 SVGEGT. The CDR3 is made up of 14 amino acids. The CDR3 is CASSYPRDRPGPVF. The CDR3 bases are TGTGCCAGCAGTTACCCCCGGGACAGGCCGGGACCGGTCTTC.

This chain joins TRBV7-2 and TRBJ1-1; tentatively, D is TRBD1 (5 bases). The V gene lost 3 bases and the J gene lost 1 base, with 18 bases spanning the gap. Germline CDR1 reads SGHTA; CDR2 reads FQGNSA. CDR3 length equals 17 residues. CDR3 residues: CASSFSNVADRNTEAFF. The CDR3 DNA sequence: TGTGCCAGCAGCTTTTCTAACGTCGCTGACAGGAACACTGAAGCTTTCTTT.

The chain couples TRBV9 to TRBJ1-1, with 8 bases matching TRBD1. V was clipped by 0 bases and J by 4 bases; unmatched bases: 5. The CDR3 is made up of 15 amino acids. In germline, CDR1 is SGDLS, CDR2 YYNGEE. The CDR3 sequence is CASSVGTGWVTEAFF. The CDR3 DNA reads as TGTGCCAGCAGCGTAGGGACAGGGTGGGTCACTGAAGCTTTCTTT.

CDR3 sequence (DNA): TGTGCCAGCAGCTTAGGGCCAGGAGGCGATTTCTATGGCTACACCTTC. Amino acid sequence: CASSLGPGGDFYGYTF. This chain uses TRBV5-4 with TRBJ1-2, with D uncertain. CDR1 is SGHNT and CDR2 is YYREEE in the germline V gene (reference sequence). This CDR3 has 16 residues. Between the trimmed V and J ends, which lost 2 bases and 4 bases, there was a span of 18 bases.

This chain uses TRBV20-1 with TRBJ1-2; D ambiguous. Germline-derived CDR1 and CDR2 are DFQATT and SNEGSKA (reference sequence). The germline V and J ends were trimmed by 5 bases and 4 bases, with 5 bases remaining between them. This CDR3 contains 10 residues. The CDR3 DNA reads as TGCAGTGCTTTCAGCTATGGCTACACCTTC. Translating gives CSAFSYGYTF.

The chain combines TRBV9 with TRBJ1-1; 9 bases agree with TRBD1. The germline gives CDR1 SGDLS, CDR2 YYNGEE. J lost 2 bases, V lost 4 bases, and 6 bases had no gene match. The CDR3 length is 15 residues. The CDR3 sequence: CASSLTGGVNTEAFF. The CDR3 DNA is TGTGCCAGCAGCTTAACAGGGGGCGTAAACACTGAAGCTTTCTTT.

This clone was seen a few times. This chain connects TRBV6-5 to TRBJ1-3, with D possibly matching TRBD1 (6 bases). With 6 bases removed from V and 0 bases from J, the gap between germline ends came to 9 bases. CDR3 length: 14 residues. CDR1 is MNHEY, CDR2 SVGAGI, per germline. The CDR3 DNA reads TGTGCCAGCAGACAGGGTCGCTCTGGAAACACCATATATTTT. Translating it yields CASRQGRSGNTIYF.

V gene TRBV10-3 combines with J gene TRBJ2-1, with TRBD2 matching over 9 bases. The V gene's germline CDR1 is ENHRY and CDR2 SYGVKD. This CDR3 is built from 15 residues. The J segment lost 4 bases and the V segment lost 0 bases, leaving 1 base of the junction unmatched. CDR3 bases: TGTGCCATCAGTGAGTCTAGCGGGAGATACAATGAGCAGTTCTTC. It translates to CAISESSGRYNEQFF.

The gene calls are TRBV30 and TRBJ1-2, with TRBD1 matching over 8 bases. V was pared by 3 bases and J by 8 bases, with 5 bases of the junction left unmatched. CDR1 and CDR2 from the germline V gene are GTSNPN and SVGIG (reference sequence). The CDR3 spans 12 residues. The CDR3 reads CAWSLPGGGYTF. The CDR3 DNA is TGTGCCTGGAGCCTCCCAGGGGGCGGCTACACCTTC.

This clone showed up just once. Other DNA variants within this sample encode the same CDR3. The chain employs TRBV18 and TRBJ2-5; D is unresolved. V was trimmed by 1 base and J by 5 bases, leaving 5 bases between them. The CDR3 has 12 residues. CDR1 and CDR2 (germline): KGHSH, LQKENI. The CDR3 reads CASSPLRETQYF. CDR3 nucleotide sequence: TGTGCCAGCTCACCACTTCGGGAGACCCAGTACTTC.

The chain links TRBV5-4 to TRBJ1-6, with TRBD1 as a possible D gene (6 bases). V lost 2 bases, J lost 5 bases, and 8 bases lay in between. This CDR3 is built from 14 residues. The germline V gene encodes CDR1 SGHNT and CDR2 YYREEE (reference sequence). The CDR3, as DNA: TGTGCCAGCAGCTTAACAGGGAATAATTCACCCCTCCACTTT. It codes for CASSLTGNNSPLHF.

This chain links TRBV4-2 with TRBJ1-2; 10 bases match TRBD1. The junction had 10 bases not matched to a gene; V was cut back by 0 bases and J by 6 bases. The CDR3 is 17 residues long. Germline lookup yields CDR1 LGHNA and CDR2 YNFKEQ. The CDR3 here is CASSQEGDRGSWNGYTF. CDR3 sequence (DNA): TGTGCCAGCAGCCAAGAAGGGGACAGGGGATCTTGGAATGGCTACACCTTC.

The rearrangement uses TRBV19 and TRBJ1-6, with D hard to call. The CDR3 has 17 residues. V dropped 3 bases and J dropped 13 bases, with 25 bases sitting between them. Germline assignment: CDR1 LNHDA and CDR2 SQIVND (reference sequence). The CDR3 sequence: CASSISHQVGMIRPLHF. The CDR3, as DNA: TGTGCCAGTAGTATTTCTCATCAGGTTGGAATGATACGCCCCCTCCACTTT.

The rearrangement joins TRBV7-2 to TRBJ1-3; D may be TRBD1 (6 bases). The length of the CDR3 is 16 residues. Looked up from germline, CDR1 is SGHTA and CDR2 is FQGNSA. Trimming took 4 bases from V and 0 from J, leaving 13 bases between them. The CDR3 region is CASSSRTAYSGNTIYF. In DNA form, the CDR3 reads TGTGCCAGCAGCTCCCGGACAGCTTACTCTGGAAACACCATATATTTT. Full variable domain (remainder filled in from reference TRBV7-2 and TRBJ1-3): GAGVSQSPSNKVTEKGKDVELRCDPISGHTALYWYRQSLGQGLEFLIYFQGNSAPDKSGLPSDRFSAERTGGSVSTLTIQRTQQEDSAVYLCASSSRTAYSGNTIYFGEGSWLTVV.

The chain uses TRBV3-1 (or the pseudogene TRBV3-2) and TRBJ2-7, with D possibly being TRBD1 (5 bases). CDR1 LGHDT and CDR2 YNNKEL come from the germline V gene (reference sequence). The CDR3 has 18 amino acids. The ends were cut back, 2 bases at V and 0 bases at J, with 20 bases in the middle. CDR3 residues: CASSQTRAGRRRSYEQYF. CDR3 nucleotides: TGTGCCAGCAGCCAAACAAGGGCAGGGCGGCGTCGCTCCTACGAGCAGTACTTC.

The CDR3 DNA is TGTGCCTGGAGGCGGGGGCCGCGCACAGATACGCAGTATTTT. This translates into CAWRRGPRTDTQYF. The chain uses TRBV30 and TRBJ2-3; tentatively, D is TRBD2 (7 bases). The CDR3 has 14 residues. Germline V gene sequence: CDR1 GTSNPN, CDR2 SVGIG (reference sequence). Trimming left V 3 bases short and J 1 base short, with 11 bases between.

This clone was seen just once. The rearrangement links TRBV1 to TRBJ2-7; TRBD1 reflects the table's D call only, with no check against the DNA. TRBV1 is a listed pseudogene. CDR3 length: 14 amino acids. The CDR3 nucleotides read TGCACCAGCAGCCATTTTCCGGGACAATACGAGCAGTACTTC. Its protein product is CTSSHFPGQYEQYF.

The chain couples TRBV11-2 to TRBJ2-1, with 8 nucleotides matching TRBD2. Trimming took 0 bases from V and 4 from J; bases not matched to a gene: 5. The CDR3 spans 16 residues. Germline V gives CDR1 SGHAT, CDR2 FQNNGV. The CDR3, as DNA: TGTGCCAGCAGCTTAGATACGCGGGGGGTTTACAATGAGCAGTTCTTC. Encoded protein: CASSLDTRGVYNEQFF.